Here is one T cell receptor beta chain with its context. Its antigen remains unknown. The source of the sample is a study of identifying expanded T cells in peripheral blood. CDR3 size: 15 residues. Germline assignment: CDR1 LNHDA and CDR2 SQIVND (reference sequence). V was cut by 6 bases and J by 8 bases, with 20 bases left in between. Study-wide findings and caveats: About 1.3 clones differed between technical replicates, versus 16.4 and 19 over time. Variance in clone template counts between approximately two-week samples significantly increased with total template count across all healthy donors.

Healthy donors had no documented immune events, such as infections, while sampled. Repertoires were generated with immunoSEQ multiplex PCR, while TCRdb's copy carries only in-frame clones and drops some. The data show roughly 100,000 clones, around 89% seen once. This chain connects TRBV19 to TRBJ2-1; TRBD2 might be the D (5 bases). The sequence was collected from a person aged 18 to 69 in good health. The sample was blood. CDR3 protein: CASRKTLATGHEQFF. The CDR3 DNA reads TGTGCCAGTAGAAAAACCCTAGCTACCGGCCATGAGCAGTTCTTC.